Shown below are 22 T cell receptor beta chains from a single sample sequenced in a study of a mutant IDH1 vaccine in newly diagnosed glioma. TCRdb keeps only in-frame clones here, not all; method: immunoSEQ multiplex PCR. Of about 54,000 clones listed, around 81% are singletons. These TCRs are of unknown antigen specificity. The time point was: week 5, during vaccination. Topical imiquimod was applied with each vaccine dose, which held 300 ug of mutant IDH1 20-mer peptide. The sequencing here drew on PBMCs, taken from a glioma patient whose treatment included an IDH1 peptide vaccine. These TCRs come from a man aged 25-45 years with glioma.

This clone was counted between two and nine times. V is TRBV7-9 and J is TRBJ1-1; D uncertain. Germline lookup yields CDR1 SEHNR and CDR2 FQNEAQ (reference sequence). The CDR3 has 14 residues. The germline V and J ends were trimmed by 5 bases and 1 base, with 11 bases remaining between them. The CDR3 sequence is CASSPAPRNTEAFF. CDR3 DNA sequence: TGTGCCAGCAGCCCCGCCCCGAGGAACACTGAAGCTTTCTTT.

The V call is TRBV11-2, the J call TRBJ1-2; D gene unclear. Germline V gene data show CDR1 as SGHAT and CDR2 as FQNNGV. Trimming stripped 5 bases from V and 7 bases from J, with 14 bases between. CDR3 length: 13 amino acids. Written as DNA, the CDR3 is TGTGCCAGCAGCCCGAGCGGACCGAGTGGCTACACCTTC. Amino acids: CASSPSGPSGYTF.

This clone came up a few times. The chain joins TRBV5-6 to TRBJ1-5; D gene unclear. Trimming removed 7 bases at V and 4 bases at J, with 18 bases between. The V gene's germline CDR1 is SGHDT and CDR2 YYEEEE. This CDR3 comprises 15 residues. Here the CDR3 reads CASGRFAERNQPQHF. CDR3 sequence (DNA): TGTGCCAGCGGTCGTTTTGCGGAAAGAAATCAGCCCCAGCATTTT.

The chain carries TRBV6-5 and TRBJ1-1, with 12 bases fitting TRBD1. The CDR3 length is 14 residues. Germline V gene lookup returns CDR1 MNHEY and CDR2 SVGAGI. The V gene end was trimmed by 8 bases and the J gene end by 5 bases; junction bases not matched to a gene: 6. The CDR3 bases are TGTGCCAGCCGCCGGGACAGGGGGCAAACTGAAGCTTTCTTT. Amino acids: CASRRDRGQTEAFF.

This chain uses TRBV27 with TRBJ2-7; D uncertain. This CDR3 is 13 amino acids long. Germline lookup yields CDR1 MNHEY and CDR2 SMNVEV (reference sequence). The V end was cut by 5 bases, the J end by 2 bases, with 10 bases between. In DNA, the CDR3 is TGTGCCAGCAGTGACCTTTCCGCCTACGAGCAGTACTTC. Protein product: CASSDLSAYEQYF.

The chain carries TRBV28 and TRBJ2-1; D gene ambiguous. CDR3 size: 11 residues. Trimming left V 6 bases short and J 6 bases short, with 6 bases between. Germline V gene lookup returns CDR1 MDHEN and CDR2 SYDVKM. The CDR3 bases are TGTGCCAGCAGGGATATCAATGAGCAGTTCTTC. This encodes CASRDINEQFF.

The chain uses TRBV9 and TRBJ2-5; D is unclear. V lost 0 bases and J 2 bases, leaving 8 bases between the germline ends. Germline V CDR1 and CDR2: SGDLS, YYNGEE. The CDR3 is 14 residues long. As DNA, the CDR3 is TGTGCCAGCAGCGTAGTGCCGGAGCAAGAGACCCAGTACTTC. Encoded protein: CASSVVPEQETQYF.

The rearrangement uses TRBV6-6 and TRBJ1-2; the D gene is possibly TRBD1 (6 bases). Germline V gene lookup returns CDR1 MNHNY and CDR2 SVGAGI (reference sequence). The CDR3 extends over 12 amino acids. Trimming shortened V by 5 bases and J by 8 bases, and 12 bases separated the two germline ends. CDR3 residues: CASSKRQEGYTF. The DNA for the CDR3 is TGTGCCAGCAGTAAAAGACAGGAGGGCTACACCTTC.

V gene TRBV7-9 combines with J gene TRBJ1-6, with D possibly matching TRBD1 (5 bases). With 5 bases removed from V and 4 bases from J, the gap between germline ends came to 15 bases. The CDR3 is 16 amino acids. Looked up from germline, CDR1 is SEHNR and CDR2 is FQNEAQ (reference sequence). CDR3 amino acids: CASSRDRPDYNSPLHF. The CDR3 bases are TGTGCCAGCAGCCGAGACAGACCTGATTATAATTCACCCCTCCACTTT.

This chain joins TRBV6-1 and TRBJ1-1, with D unclear. Trimming left V 3 bases short and J 5 bases short, with 7 bases between. The CDR3 extends over 12 amino acids. Germline V gene lookup returns CDR1 MNHNS and CDR2 SASEGT. The CDR3 loop is CASSEGFTEAFF. The CDR3 DNA sequence: TGTGCCAGCAGTGAGGGGTTTACTGAAGCTTTCTTT.

This clone was seen only a few times. The chain is built from TRBV19 and TRBJ2-7; D is perhaps TRBD1 (8 bases). CDR1 and CDR2 (germline): LNHDA, SQIVND (reference sequence). The CDR3 length is 15 residues. The V end was cut by 7 bases, the J end by 4 bases, with 20 bases between. The CDR3 DNA reads TGTGCCAGTACCTTTGGCGACAGGGGACTATACGAGCAGTACTTC. Translated, it gives CASTFGDRGLYEQYF.

This chain connects TRBV10-3 to TRBJ1-5; D might be TRBD1 (5 bases). The CDR3 is 15 residues long. V was clipped by 6 bases and J by 0 bases, with 12 bases between them. The germline gives CDR1 ENHRY, CDR2 SYGVKD. This chain's CDR3 is CAIRQGDHSNQPQHF. In DNA, the CDR3 is TGTGCCATCAGGCAAGGGGATCATAGCAATCAGCCCCAGCATTTT.

This clone has just one count. This chain connects TRBV9 to TRBJ2-3; D is unresolved. The V end was cut by 0 bases, the J end by 5 bases, with 10 bases between. Germline assignment: CDR1 SGDLS and CDR2 YYNGEE. This CDR3 is built from 14 residues. The CDR3 loop is CASSVATSGDTQYF. In DNA, the CDR3 is TGTGCCAGCAGCGTAGCTACGTCGGGAGATACGCAGTATTTT. Full variable domain (rest looked up from reference TRBV9 and TRBJ2-3): DSGVTQTPKHLITATGQRVTLRCSPRSGDLSVYWYQQSLDQGLQFLIQYYNGEERAKGNILERFSAQQFPDLHSELNLSSLELGDSALYFCASSVATSGDTQYFGPGTRLTVL.

The rearrangement uses TRBV15 and TRBJ1-1; 8 bases align to TRBD1. Unmatched junction bases numbered 8, after V lost 1 base and J lost 4 bases. The CDR3 is made up of 16 amino acids. In germline, CDR1 is LNHNV, CDR2 YYDKDF (reference sequence). CDR3 sequence reads: CATSRARGLLFTEAFF. The CDR3 bases are TGTGCCACCAGCAGAGCCAGGGGGCTTCTGTTCACTGAAGCTTTCTTT. Full variable domain (rest looked up from reference TRBV15 and TRBJ1-1): DAMVIQNPRYQVTQFGKPVTLSCSQTLNHNVMYWYQQKSSQAPKLLFHYYDKDFNNEADTPDNFQSRRPNTSFCFLDIRSPGLGDTAMYLCATSRARGLLFTEAFFGQGTRLTVV.

The genes are TRBV27 and TRBJ1-4; D perhaps matches TRBD1 (6 bases). Trimming stripped 3 bases from V and 6 bases from J, with 11 bases between. This CDR3 has 14 amino acids. Germline CDR1 is MNHEY and CDR2 is SMNVEV (reference sequence). CDR3 sequence reads: CASSFRGGYEKLFF. In DNA, the CDR3 is TGTGCCAGCAGTTTTAGGGGGGGGTATGAAAAACTGTTTTTT.

The rearrangement uses TRBV5-1 and TRBJ2-2; D may be TRBD2 (6 bases). The CDR3 is 14 residues long. V was shortened by 4 bases and J by 6 bases, with 13 bases between the two germline ends. Germline CDR1 is SGHRS and CDR2 is YFSETQ. CDR3 nucleotides: TGCGCCAGCAGCCTCGGGACTGGGGCCGGGGAGCTGTTTTTT. Translated, it gives CASSLGTGAGELFF.

J is TRBJ1-3 and V is TRBV5-1; D gene unclear. The CDR3 spans 15 residues. CDR1 and CDR2 (germline): SGHRS, YFSETQ. V lost 3 bases, J lost 0 bases, and 10 bases lay in between. DNA of the CDR3: TGCGCCAGCAGCTCCGGGATTAACTCTGGAAACACCATATATTTT. This sequence encodes CASSSGINSGNTIYF.

The chain recombines TRBV5-4 with TRBJ2-5; maybe TRBD2 (7 bases). This CDR3 spans 14 amino acids. Germline assignment: CDR1 SGHNT and CDR2 YYREEE (reference sequence). V lost 7 bases and J lost 1, with 14 bases in between. CDR3 in amino acids: CASGLRGPQETQYF. The CDR3 DNA reads TGTGCCAGCGGTCTGCGGGGGCCCCAAGAGACCCAGTACTTC.

The V gene is TRBV19, the J gene TRBJ1-4, with no clear D. The CDR3 covers 14 residues. Trimming took off 3 bases at V and 4 bases at J, with 9 bases between the two ends. Germline V lookup: CDR1 LNHDA, CDR2 SQIVND (reference sequence). The CDR3 DNA sequence: TGTGCCAGTAGTATGCAACGGTTTAATGAAAAACTGTTTTTT. It yields the protein CASSMQRFNEKLFF.

A single count supports this clone. V usage is TRBV6-1 and J usage is TRBJ2-7, with 7 bases aligning to TRBD2. CDR3 size: 15 residues. Germline lookup yields CDR1 MNHNS and CDR2 SASEGT. Trimming took 6 bases from V and 1 from J; bases not matched to a gene: 9. The CDR3 nucleotides are TGTGCCAGCAGCCCCAGCGGGGTAGGGTCCTACGAGCAGTACTTC. Translated, it gives CASSPSGVGSYEQYF.

This chain connects TRBV7-8 to TRBJ1-6, with 7 bases aligning to TRBD1. V shed 4 bases and J 7 bases; nucleotides not matched to a gene: 10. This CDR3 has 16 amino acids. Germline V gene lookup returns CDR1 SGHVS and CDR2 FQNEAQ. CDR3 in amino acids: CASSSAWGQLNSPLHF. CDR3 DNA sequence: TGTGCCAGCAGCTCAGCGTGGGGACAGCTAAATTCACCCCTCCACTTT.

The chain is built from TRBV5-4 and TRBJ2-1; 14 nucleotides line up with TRBD2. CDR3 length equals 19 residues. CDR1 and CDR2 (germline): SGHNT, YYREEE (reference sequence). V gave up 3 bases and J gave up 0 bases; unmatched junction bases: 8. The CDR3 reads CASSSGLAGGPFSYNEQFF. DNA of the CDR3: TGTGCCAGCAGCTCCGGACTAGCGGGGGGCCCTTTCTCCTACAATGAGCAGTTCTTC.